This record concerns one T cell receptor beta chain sequence. Germline V CDR1 and CDR2: SEHNR, FQNEAQ (reference sequence). V shed 5 bases, J shed 5 bases, and the junction held 8 bases outside the gene matches. CDR3 length: 15 amino acids. The sample is drawn from a study of blood T cell repertoires in COVID-19. At the level of the study: PBMCs, B-cell-depleted T cells, or T cells were the source of the cDNA or gDNA that made up the material.

Participant reports of clinical history set cohort assignment. Assay used: immunoSEQ multiplex PCR; TCRdb lists only in-frame clones, some missing. The repertoire consists of a few hundred thousand clones, with around 90% occurring once and the leading ten covering around 6%. This chain links TRBV7-9 with TRBJ2-3; 9 bases fit TRBD2. The sequence came from a woman aged 25 to 45 who had recovered from COVID-19. Sequenced sample: PBMCs or T cells enriched from blood (not recorded which). For the CDR3, the DNA is TGTGCCAGCAGCCCCCCGGGACTAGCTGGAGATACGCAGTATTTT. Encoded protein: CASSPPGLAGDTQYF. The full variable domain, its missing parts supplied by reference TRBV7-9 and TRBJ2-3, is DTGVSQNPRHKITKRGQNVTFRCDPISEHNRLYWYRQTLGQGPEFLTYFQNEAQLEKSRLLSDRFSAERPKGSFSTLEIQRTEQGDSAMYLCASSPPGLAGDTQYFGPGTRLTVL.